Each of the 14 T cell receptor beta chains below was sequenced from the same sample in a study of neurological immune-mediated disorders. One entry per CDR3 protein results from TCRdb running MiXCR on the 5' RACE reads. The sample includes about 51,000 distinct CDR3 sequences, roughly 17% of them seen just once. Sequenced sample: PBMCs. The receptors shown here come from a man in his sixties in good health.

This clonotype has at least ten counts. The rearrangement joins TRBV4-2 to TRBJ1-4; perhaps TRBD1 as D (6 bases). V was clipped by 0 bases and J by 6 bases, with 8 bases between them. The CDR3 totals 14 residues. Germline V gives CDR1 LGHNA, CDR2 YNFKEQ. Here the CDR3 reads CASSQDRGDEKLFF. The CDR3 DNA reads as TGTGCCAGCAGCCAAGATAGGGGGGATGAAAAACTGTTTTTT.

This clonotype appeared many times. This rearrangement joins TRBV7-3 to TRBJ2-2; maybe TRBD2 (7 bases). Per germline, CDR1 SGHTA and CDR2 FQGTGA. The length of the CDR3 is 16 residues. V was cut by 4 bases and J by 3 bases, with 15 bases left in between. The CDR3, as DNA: TGTGCCAGCAGCTCAAAGGGGGGGGACGACACCGGGGAGCTGTTTTTT. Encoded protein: CASSSKGGDDTGELFF.

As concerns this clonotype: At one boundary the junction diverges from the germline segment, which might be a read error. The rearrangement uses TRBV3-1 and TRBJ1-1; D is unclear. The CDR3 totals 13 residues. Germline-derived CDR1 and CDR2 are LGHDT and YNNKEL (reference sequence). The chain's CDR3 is CDSSHTPNTDAFF. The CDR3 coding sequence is TGTGACAGCAGCCATACACCGAACACTGACGCTTTCTTT.

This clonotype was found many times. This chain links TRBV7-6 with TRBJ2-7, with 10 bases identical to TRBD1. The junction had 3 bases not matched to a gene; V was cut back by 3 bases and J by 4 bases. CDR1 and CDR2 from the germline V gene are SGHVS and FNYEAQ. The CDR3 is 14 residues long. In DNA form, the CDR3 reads TGTGCCAGCAGCTTGACAGGGGGCCGGTACGAGCAGTACTTC. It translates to CASSLTGGRYEQYF.

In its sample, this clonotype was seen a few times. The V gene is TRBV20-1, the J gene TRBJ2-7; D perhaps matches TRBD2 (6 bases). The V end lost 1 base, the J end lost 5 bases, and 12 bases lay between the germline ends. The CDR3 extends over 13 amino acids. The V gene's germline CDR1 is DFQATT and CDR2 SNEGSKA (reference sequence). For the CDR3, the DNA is TGCAGTGCTAGAGGGGTACTAGCCGACGAGCAGTACTTC. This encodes CSARGVLADEQYF.

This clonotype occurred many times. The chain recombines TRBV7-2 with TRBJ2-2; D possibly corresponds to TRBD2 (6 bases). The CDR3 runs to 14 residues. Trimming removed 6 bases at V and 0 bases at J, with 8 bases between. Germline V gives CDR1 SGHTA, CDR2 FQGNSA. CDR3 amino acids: CASRGLANTGELFF. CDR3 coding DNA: TGTGCCAGCAGGGGACTTGCGAACACCGGGGAGCTGTTTTTT.

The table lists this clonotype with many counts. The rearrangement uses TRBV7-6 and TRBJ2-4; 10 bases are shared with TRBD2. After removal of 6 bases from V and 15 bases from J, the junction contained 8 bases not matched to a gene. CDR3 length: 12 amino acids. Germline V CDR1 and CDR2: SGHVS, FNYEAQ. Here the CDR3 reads CASRAGTSEWYF. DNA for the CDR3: TGTGCCAGCAGGGCGGGGACTAGCGAGTGGTACTTC. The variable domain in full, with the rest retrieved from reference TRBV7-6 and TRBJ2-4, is GAGVSQSPRYKVTKRGQDVALRCDPISGHVSLYWYRQALGQGPEFLTYFNYEAQQDKSGLPNDRFSAERPEGSISTLTIQRTEQRDSAMYRCASRAGTSEWYFGAGTRLSVL.

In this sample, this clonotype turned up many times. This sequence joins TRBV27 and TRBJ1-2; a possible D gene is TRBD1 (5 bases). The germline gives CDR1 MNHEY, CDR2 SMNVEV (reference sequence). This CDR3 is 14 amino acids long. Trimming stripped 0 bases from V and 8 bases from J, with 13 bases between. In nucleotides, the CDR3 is TGTGCCAGCAGTTTATCGTGGCAGGGTTTAGGCTACACCTTC. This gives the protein CASSLSWQGLGYTF.

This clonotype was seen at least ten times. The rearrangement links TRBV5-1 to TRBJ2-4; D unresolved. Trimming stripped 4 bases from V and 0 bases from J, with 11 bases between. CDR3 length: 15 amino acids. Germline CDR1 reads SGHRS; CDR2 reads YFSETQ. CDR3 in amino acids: CASSTEDRAKNIQYF. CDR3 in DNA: TGCGCCAGCAGCACAGAGGACCGAGCCAAAAACATTCAGTACTTC.

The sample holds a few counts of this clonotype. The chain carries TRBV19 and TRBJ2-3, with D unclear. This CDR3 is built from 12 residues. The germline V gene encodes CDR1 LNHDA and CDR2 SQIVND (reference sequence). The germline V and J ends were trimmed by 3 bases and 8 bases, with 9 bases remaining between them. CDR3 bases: TGTGCCAGTAGTATGCAAGGAGCTACGCAGTATTTT. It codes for CASSMQGATQYF.

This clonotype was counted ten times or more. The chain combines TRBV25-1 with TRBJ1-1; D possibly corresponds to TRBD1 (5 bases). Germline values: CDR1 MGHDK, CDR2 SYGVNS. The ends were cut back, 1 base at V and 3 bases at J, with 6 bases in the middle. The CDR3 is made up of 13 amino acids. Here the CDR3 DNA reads TGTGCCAGCAGTGAATCAGGGTACACTGAAGCTTTCTTT. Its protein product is CASSESGYTEAFF. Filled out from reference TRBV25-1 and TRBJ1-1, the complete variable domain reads EADIYQTPRYLVIGTGKKITLECSQTMGHDKMYWYQQDPGMELHLIHYSYGVNSTEKGDLSSESTVSRIRTEHFPLTLESARPSHTSQYLCASSESGYTEAFFGQGTRLTVV.

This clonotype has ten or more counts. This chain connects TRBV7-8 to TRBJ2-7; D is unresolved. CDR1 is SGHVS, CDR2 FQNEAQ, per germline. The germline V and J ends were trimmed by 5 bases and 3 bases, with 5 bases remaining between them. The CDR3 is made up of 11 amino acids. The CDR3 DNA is TGTGCCAGCAGCCGAGGCTACGAGCAGTACTTC. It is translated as CASSRGYEQYF.

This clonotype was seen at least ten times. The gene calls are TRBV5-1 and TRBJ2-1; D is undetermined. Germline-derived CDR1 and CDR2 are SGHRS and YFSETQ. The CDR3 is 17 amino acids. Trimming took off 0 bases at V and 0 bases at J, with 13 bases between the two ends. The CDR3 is CASSLEIKPNSYNEQFF. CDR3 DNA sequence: TGCGCCAGCAGCTTGGAGATTAAACCGAACTCCTACAATGAGCAGTTCTTC.

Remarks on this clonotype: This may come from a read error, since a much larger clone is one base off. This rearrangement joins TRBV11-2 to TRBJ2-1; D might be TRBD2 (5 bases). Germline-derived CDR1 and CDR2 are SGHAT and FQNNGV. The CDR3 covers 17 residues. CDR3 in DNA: TGTGTCAGCAGCTGGGAGAACGGGCTCAGCCTATACAATGAGCAGTTCTTC. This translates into CVSSWENGLSLYNEQFF.